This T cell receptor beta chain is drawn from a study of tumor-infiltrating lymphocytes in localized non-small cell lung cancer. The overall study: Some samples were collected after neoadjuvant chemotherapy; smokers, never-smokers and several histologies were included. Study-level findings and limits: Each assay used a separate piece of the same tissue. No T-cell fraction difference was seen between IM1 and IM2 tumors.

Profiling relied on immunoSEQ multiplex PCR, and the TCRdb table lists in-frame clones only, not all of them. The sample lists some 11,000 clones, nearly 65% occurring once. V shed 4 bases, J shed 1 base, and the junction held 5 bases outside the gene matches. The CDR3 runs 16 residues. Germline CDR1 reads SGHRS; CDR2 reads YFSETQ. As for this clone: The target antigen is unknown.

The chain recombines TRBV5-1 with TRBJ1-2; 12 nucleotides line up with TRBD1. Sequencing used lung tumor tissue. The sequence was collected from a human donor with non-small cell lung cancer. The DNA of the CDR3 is TGCGCCAGCAGCGTGGGACAGGGGGCTCTTAACTATGGCTACACCTTC. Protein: CASSVGQGALNYGYTF. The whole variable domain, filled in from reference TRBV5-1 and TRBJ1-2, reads KAGVTQTPRYLIKTRGQQVTLSCSPISGHRSVSWYQQTPGQGLQFLFEYFSETQRNKGNFPGRFSGRQFSNSRSEMNVSTLELGDSALYLCASSVGQGALNYGYTFGSGTRLTVV.